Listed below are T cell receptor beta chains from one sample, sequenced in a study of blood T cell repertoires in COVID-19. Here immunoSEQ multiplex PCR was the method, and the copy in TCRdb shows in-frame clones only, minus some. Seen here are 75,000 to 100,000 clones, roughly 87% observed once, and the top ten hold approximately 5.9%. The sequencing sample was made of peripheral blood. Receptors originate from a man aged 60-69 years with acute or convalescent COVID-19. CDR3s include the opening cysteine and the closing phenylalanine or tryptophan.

CDR3: CALGRTGEFF
J: TRBJ2-1
V: TRBV6-5

CDR3: CASSHRRGGFNEQFF
J: TRBJ2-1
V: TRBV4-3

CDR3: CASSVDGEVGKGNYGYTF
J: TRBJ1-2
V: TRBV9

CDR3: CASSQEGTGLQETQYF
J: TRBJ2-5
V: TRBV3-1/TRBV3-2

CDR3: CAWDRDTEAFF
J: TRBJ1-1
V: TRBV30

CDR3: CASSIGPGGRETQYF
J: TRBJ2-5
V: TRBV19

CDR3: CASSNRDRADGYTF
J: TRBJ1-2
V: TRBV6-6

CDR3: CAWGVGRDRKGTVTQPQHF
J: TRBJ1-5
V: TRBV30

CDR3: CASSVIQGDEQFF
J: TRBJ2-1
V: TRBV7-7

CDR3: CASSQDPGSSYEQYF
J: TRBJ2-7
V: TRBV4-2

CDR3: CASSPGQDNSPLHF
J: TRBJ1-6
V: TRBV28

CDR3: CASGLGLTDEQFF
J: TRBJ2-1
V: TRBV12-5

CDR3: CASSVGRTGSTEAFF
J: TRBJ1-1
V: TRBV9

CDR3: CASSMGDSEAFF
J: TRBJ1-1
V: TRBV19

CDR3: CSVQGDYGYTF
J: TRBJ1-2
V: TRBV29-1

CDR3: CASSRTSGGNIQYF
J: TRBJ2-4
V: TRBV2

CDR3: CASSLARGNNSPLHF
J: TRBJ1-6
V: TRBV7-2

CDR3: CASSPAGVVANEKLFF
J: TRBJ1-4
V: TRBV5-8

CDR3: CATSRTAGANYGYTF
J: TRBJ1-2
V: TRBV15

CDR3: CASSWVGAIINYNEQFF
J: TRBJ2-1
V: TRBV5-8

CDR3: CASSTWGSSNQPQHF
J: TRBJ1-5
V: TRBV5-6

CDR3: CASSLGRQGYGYTF
J: TRBJ1-2
V: TRBV7-8

CDR3: CASSLAGQDPGYGYTF
J: TRBJ1-2
V: TRBV7-8